These 32 T cell receptor beta chains originate from one sample sequenced in a study of identical twins. From the 5' RACE reads, TCRdb called clonotypes with MiXCR, one entry per CDR3 protein. In the table there are under 900,000 distinct CDR3 sequences, roughly 20% of which are singletons. The same sample was also studied in work on T cells expressing NK-cell markers.

The sequencing sample was made of PBMCs. The source is a woman younger than 35 in good health.

In nucleotides, the CDR3 is TGTGCCAGCAGTTTAATATTTAGGGGTTCCGACTTCCAAGAGACCCAGTACTTC. Its translation: CASSLIFRGSDFQETQYF. The chain employs TRBV12-3 or TRBV12-4 and TRBJ2-5; the D gene is possibly TRBD1 (5 bases). The CDR3 runs to 18 residues. V lost 2 bases, J lost 1 base, and 20 bases lay in between.

In its sample, this clonotype was seen many times. V gene TRBV12-3 or TRBV12-4 combines with J gene TRBJ2-6; D ambiguous. The CDR3 has 15 residues. Trimming left V 3 bases short and J 0 bases short, with 6 bases between. This CDR3 is CASSFSISGANVLTF. In DNA, the CDR3 is TGTGCCAGCAGTTTTTCCATCTCTGGGGCCAACGTCCTGACTTTC.

The DNA of the CDR3 is TGTGCCGGCTCCTTGGGGGGTACGCAGTATTTT. Amino acids: CAGSLGGTQYF. The V gene is TRBV7-2, the J gene TRBJ2-3, with D maybe TRBD2 (6 bases). Germline V gene sequence: CDR1 SGHTA, CDR2 FQGNSA. The CDR3 spans 11 residues. With 11 bases removed from V and 8 bases from J, the gap between germline ends came to 14 bases. Looking up the rest from reference TRBV7-2 and TRBJ2-3 gives the full variable domain: GAGVSQSPSNKVTEKGKDVELRCDPISGHTALYWYRQSLGQGLEFLIYFQGNSAPDKSGLPSDRFSAERTGGSVSTLTIQRTQQEDSAVYLCAGSLGGTQYFGPGTRLTVL.

The rearrangement uses TRBV5-1 and TRBJ2-1, with TRBD2 matching over 11 bases. Germline CDR1 and CDR2: SGHRS and YFSETQ. J gave up 9 bases and V 4 bases, and 12 bases lay outside the gene matches. This CDR3 has 16 residues. In nucleotides, the CDR3 is TGCGCCAGCAGCCCTACTAGCGGGAGCCCCACCAGTGAGCAGTTCTTC. Its protein product is CASSPTSGSPTSEQFF.

Only a few counts were recorded for this clonotype. The V and J genes are TRBV7-9 and TRBJ1-1, with 7 bases that match TRBD1. Germline values: CDR1 SEHNR, CDR2 FQNEAQ (reference sequence). The CDR3 runs 14 residues. Losses at the gene ends were 8 bases for V and 5 bases for J; bases not matched to a gene: 11. The CDR3 region is CASCGQARGTEAFF. CDR3 nucleotides: TGTGCCAGCTGTGGACAGGCGCGAGGGACTGAAGCTTTCTTT.

V gene TRBV5-5 combines with J gene TRBJ2-7, with TRBD1 identical over 10 bases. CDR1 is SGHKS and CDR2 is YYEKEE in the germline V gene (reference sequence). V was pared by 4 bases and J by 10 bases, with 20 bases of the junction left unmatched. This CDR3 is built from 17 residues. Here the CDR3 DNA reads TGTGCCAGCAGCCAAATAAACCGGGACAGGGGCTCCCACCTCCAGTACTTC. Residues: CASSQINRDRGSHLQYF.

This clonotype was picked up a small number of times. The chain recombines TRBV6-2 or TRBV6-3 with TRBJ2-7; D unresolved. CDR3 length: 13 residues. V gave up 8 bases and J gave up 2 bases, with 13 bases separating them. Germline V lookup: CDR1 MNHEY, CDR2 SVGEGT. CDR3 DNA: TGTGCCAGCGTCCAGGAATCACCCTACGAGCAGTACTTC. This gives the protein CASVQESPYEQYF.

The V and J genes are TRBV7-3 and TRBJ1-6, with 8 bases identical to TRBD1. The ends lost 8 bases at V and 8 bases at J; junction bases unmatched: 11. Germline values: CDR1 SGHTA, CDR2 FQGTGA. This CDR3 has 15 residues. This chain's CDR3 is CASSEIGQGHSPLHF. The CDR3 nucleotides are TGTGCCAGCTCTGAGATCGGACAGGGCCATTCACCCCTCCACTTT.

This clonotype was seen more than once but under ten times. The rearrangement uses TRBV20-1 and TRBJ2-5; D unclear. This CDR3 is built from 12 residues. Trimming took off 5 bases at V and 8 bases at J, with 15 bases between the two ends. CDR1 and CDR2 from the germline V gene are DFQATT and SNEGSKA (reference sequence). The CDR3 DNA reads TGCAGTGCTGAAGGTTCCCTGGAAACCCAGTACTTC. This gives the protein CSAEGSLETQYF.

This chain links TRBV5-1 with TRBJ2-3; no reliable D call. Trimming removed 7 bases from V and 0 bases from J, with 12 bases in between. Germline V lookup: CDR1 SGHRS, CDR2 YFSETQ. CDR3 length: 14 amino acids. For the CDR3, the DNA is TGCGCCAGCTACCAGGTCTCTAGCACAGATACGCAGTATTTT. As protein: CASYQVSSTDTQYF.

This clonotype was observed a handful of times. J is TRBJ1-1 and V is TRBV16; no definite D call. This CDR3 has 14 residues. V lost 4 bases and J 5 bases, leaving 14 bases between the germline ends. From germline, CDR1 is KGHSY and CDR2 FQNENV. CDR3 residues: CASSPAHPGTEAFF. The CDR3 DNA follows: TGTGCCAGCAGCCCAGCCCACCCGGGGACTGAAGCTTTCTTT.

This clonotype was detected a few times. This chain links TRBV20-1 with TRBJ2-3; TRBD2 might be the D (6 bases). From germline, CDR1 is DFQATT and CDR2 SNEGSKA (reference sequence). With 1 base removed from V and 1 base from J, the gap between germline ends came to 12 bases. The CDR3 contains 15 residues. The CDR3 DNA reads TGCAGTGCTAGAGTCTCCGGAGGGCGCACAGATACGCAGTATTTT. Its protein is CSARVSGGRTDTQYF.

The V and J genes are TRBV12-3 or TRBV12-4 and TRBJ2-1; 8 bases align to TRBD2. This CDR3 has 13 residues. J was trimmed by 10 bases and V by 2 bases; bases with no gene match: 4. The CDR3 reads CASSLSTSAEQFF. CDR3 sequence (DNA): TGTGCCAGCAGTTTATCGACTAGCGCCGAGCAGTTCTTC.

This sequence joins TRBV20-1 and TRBJ2-5; D unclear. Germline CDR1 is DFQATT and CDR2 is SNEGSKA (reference sequence). Deletions cut 0 bases from V and 4 bases from J, with 12 bases between. This CDR3 is built from 14 residues. CDR3 nucleotides: TGCAGTGCTAGAGAATCTGTAACCTTAGAGACCCAGTACTTC. It codes for CSARESVTLETQYF.

This clonotype turned up a few times. This chain joins TRBV12-3 or TRBV12-4 and TRBJ1-2, with D perhaps TRBD1 (5 bases). V was cut by 8 bases and J by 0 bases, with 13 bases left in between. This CDR3 has 14 amino acids. CDR3 amino acids: CASSWGTANYGYTF. The CDR3 nucleotides read TGTGCCAGCTCATGGGGCACAGCTAACTATGGCTACACCTTC.

CDR3 sequence reads: CASSIRDSRNTIYF. The DNA for the CDR3 is TGTGCCAGCAGCATCCGGGACAGTAGAAACACCATATATTTT. This sequence joins TRBV12-3 or TRBV12-4 and TRBJ1-3; 7 nucleotides align to TRBD1. V lost 6 bases to trimming and J lost 5 bases; unmatched junction nucleotides: 7. The CDR3 spans 14 residues.

The gene calls are TRBV12-3 or TRBV12-4 and TRBJ2-6, with 7 positions matching TRBD1. V gave up 6 bases and J gave up 0 bases; unmatched junction bases: 8. The CDR3 loop spans 17 amino acids. The CDR3 coding sequence is TGTGCCAGCAGCCGGGACAGACTACTCTCTGGGGCCAACGTCCTGACTTTC. It specifies CASSRDRLLSGANVLTF.

V usage is TRBV15 and J usage is TRBJ2-1; D may match TRBD1 or TRBD2 (5 bases each). Germline CDR1 is LNHNV and CDR2 is YYDKDF (reference sequence). CDR3 length equals 14 residues. V lost 4 bases to trimming and J lost 2 bases, with 9 bases between them. CDR3 bases: TGTGCCACCAGCAATTGGGGGACCTACAATGAGCAGTTCTTC. Protein sequence: CATSNWGTYNEQFF.

This clonotype was counted a few times. The chain is built from TRBV27 and TRBJ1-6; 8 nucleotides align to TRBD1. The CDR3 is made up of 16 amino acids. V was clipped by 5 bases and J by 10 bases; unmatched bases: 13. Germline CDR1 and CDR2: MNHEY and SMNVEV (reference sequence). This chain's CDR3 is CASSAVYDRGRSPLHF. CDR3 nucleotide sequence: TGTGCCAGCAGTGCCGTTTACGACAGGGGCAGGTCACCCCTCCACTTT.

This clonotype was observed a handful of times. The V and J genes are TRBV20-1 and TRBJ2-2; 8 bases fit TRBD1. The J segment lost 7 bases and the V segment lost 5 bases, leaving 9 bases of the junction unmatched. This CDR3 spans 14 amino acids. The germline CDR1 and CDR2 sequences are DFQATT and SNEGSKA (reference sequence). This CDR3 reads CSAGVDRVNGELFF. CDR3 coding DNA: TGCAGTGCTGGCGTGGACAGGGTTAACGGGGAGCTGTTTTTT.

This chain uses TRBV2 with TRBJ2-2; possible D gene TRBD2, 5 bases. The CDR3 sequence is 15 residues long. Looked up from germline, CDR1 is SNHLY and CDR2 is FYNNEI. Trimming took 3 bases from V and 5 from J, leaving 13 bases between them. The CDR3 loop is CASSDEGVRTGELFF. As DNA, the CDR3 is TGTGCCAGCAGTGACGAGGGAGTACGAACCGGGGAGCTGTTTTTT.

This clonotype was observed at least ten times. This chain links TRBV27 with TRBJ2-7; maybe TRBD2 (6 bases). The CDR3 is made up of 14 amino acids. Germline assignment: CDR1 MNHEY and CDR2 SMNVEV (reference sequence). V was cut by 3 bases and J by 2 bases, with 11 bases left in between. CDR3 sequence reads: CASSLAGPTYEQYF. In DNA form, the CDR3 reads TGTGCCAGCAGTTTGGCGGGACCTACCTACGAGCAGTACTTC.

This clonotype was detected many times. This chain connects TRBV6-1 to TRBJ2-7; TRBD2 matches at 9 bases. In germline, CDR1 is MNHNS, CDR2 SASEGT. The CDR3 has 13 amino acids. The V gene end was trimmed by 7 bases and the J gene end by 7 bases; junction bases not matched to a gene: 8. In DNA form, the CDR3 reads TGTGCCAGCAACGAGCGGGAGGCGGGGGAGCAGTACTTC. Translated: CASNEREAGEQYF.

The chain uses TRBV6-1 and TRBJ2-1, with 13 positions matching TRBD2. The J segment lost 7 bases and the V segment lost 7 bases, leaving 4 bases of the junction unmatched. The CDR3 is 14 residues long. Germline CDR1 and CDR2: MNHNS and SASEGT. CDR3 protein: CASTRTSGSNEQFF. The CDR3 DNA sequence: TGTGCCAGCACCCGGACTAGCGGGAGTAATGAGCAGTTCTTC.

The rearrangement links TRBV5-1 to TRBJ2-7; 9 nucleotides match TRBD2. The CDR3 contains 15 residues. Looked up from germline, CDR1 is SGHRS and CDR2 is YFSETQ. V dropped 5 bases and J dropped 0; count of bases not matched to a gene: 6. As DNA, the CDR3 is TGCGCCAGCAGGAGTCTAGCGGGAAGCTCCTACGAGCAGTACTTC. This encodes CASRSLAGSSYEQYF.

This clonotype was seen only a few times. This chain joins TRBV29-1 and TRBJ2-5; D is unclear. Germline assignment: CDR1 SQVTM and CDR2 ANQGSEA. V lost 6 bases and J lost 5, with 16 bases in between. The CDR3 is 13 residues long. The CDR3 DNA reads TGCAGCGTGGCGAAATCCCTGAAGGAGACCCAGTACTTC. This gives the protein CSVAKSLKETQYF.

This clonotype was seen a few times. The chain links TRBV6-5 to TRBJ2-7, with D perhaps TRBD2 (5 bases). Looked up from germline, CDR1 is MNHEY and CDR2 is SVGAGI. The CDR3 has 12 amino acids. Trimming left V 6 bases short and J 5 bases short, with 11 bases between. CDR3 in DNA: TGTGCCAGCAGCCTCAAGAGGGACGAGCAGTACTTC. Amino acid sequence: CASSLKRDEQYF.

The V call is TRBV10-3, the J call TRBJ2-5, with TRBD2 matching 9 bases. CDR3 size: 12 residues. Germline assignment: CDR1 ENHRY and CDR2 SYGVKD. V lost 10 bases to trimming and J lost 5 bases; unmatched junction nucleotides: 5. CDR3: CATGAGGETQYF. CDR3 nucleotides: TGTGCCACCGGTGCGGGAGGGGAGACCCAGTACTTC.

The rearrangement links TRBV6-2 or TRBV6-3 to TRBJ2-7; D is perhaps TRBD2 (6 bases). This CDR3 has 12 residues. Per germline, CDR1 MNHEY and CDR2 SVGEGT. The CDR3 sequence: CTEREISYEQYF. The CDR3 DNA is TGTACCGAACGGGAGATCTCCTACGAGCAGTACTTC.

The J gene is TRBJ2-7, the V gene TRBV9; TRBD1 matches 8 bases. Trimming at V came to 2 bases and at J to 6 bases, leaving 7 bases not matched to a gene. Germline V gene lookup returns CDR1 SGDLS and CDR2 YYNGEE. This CDR3 region has 14 residues. This chain's CDR3 is CASSVPDRDGEQYF. In nucleotides, the CDR3 is TGTGCCAGCAGCGTTCCGGACAGGGACGGCGAGCAGTACTTC.

The chain has TRBV3-1 and TRBJ2-7, with 9 nucleotides matching TRBD1. The CDR3 length is 14 residues. The junction had 5 bases not matched to a gene; V was cut back by 4 bases and J by 4 bases. Germline V lookup: CDR1 LGHDT, CDR2 YNNKEL (reference sequence). The CDR3 protein is CASSLQGADYEQYF. As DNA, the CDR3 is TGTGCCAGCAGCCTACAGGGGGCGGATTACGAGCAGTACTTC.

This chain joins TRBV7-7 and TRBJ2-5; D call uncertain. This CDR3 has 15 amino acids. CDR1 and CDR2 from the germline V gene are SSHAT and FNYEAQ (reference sequence). CDR3 region: CVGPPGTPNQETQYF. DNA of the CDR3: TGTGTTGGACCGCCGGGTACCCCTAACCAAGAGACCCAGTACTTC.